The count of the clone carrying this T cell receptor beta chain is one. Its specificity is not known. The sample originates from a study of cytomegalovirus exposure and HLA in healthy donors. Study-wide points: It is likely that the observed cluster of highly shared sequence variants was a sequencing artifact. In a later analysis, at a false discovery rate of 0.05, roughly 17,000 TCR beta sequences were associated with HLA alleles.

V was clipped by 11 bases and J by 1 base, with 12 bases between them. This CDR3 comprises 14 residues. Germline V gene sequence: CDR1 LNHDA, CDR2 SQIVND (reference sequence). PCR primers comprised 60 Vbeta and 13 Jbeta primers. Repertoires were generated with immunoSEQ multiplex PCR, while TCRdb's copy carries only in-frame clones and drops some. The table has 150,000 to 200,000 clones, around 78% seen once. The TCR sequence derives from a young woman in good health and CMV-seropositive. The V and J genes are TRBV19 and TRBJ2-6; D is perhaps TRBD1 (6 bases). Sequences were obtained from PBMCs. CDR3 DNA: TGTGCCGCAGGGGCAGGTTCTGGGGCCAACGTCCTGACTTTC. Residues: CAAGAGSGANVLTF.